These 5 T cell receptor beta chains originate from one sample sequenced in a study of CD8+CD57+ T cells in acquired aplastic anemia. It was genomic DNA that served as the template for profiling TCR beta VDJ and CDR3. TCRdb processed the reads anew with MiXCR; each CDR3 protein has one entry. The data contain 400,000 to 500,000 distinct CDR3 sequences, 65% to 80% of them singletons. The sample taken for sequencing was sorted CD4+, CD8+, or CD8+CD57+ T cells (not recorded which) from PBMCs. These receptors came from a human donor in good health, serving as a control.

As DNA, the CDR3 is TGTGCCAGCAGCACCCACGTTGGACGGAGATTCACAGATACGCAGTATTTT. Translation: CASSTHVGRRFTDTQYF. The chain employs TRBV11-2 and TRBJ2-3; D is uncertain. The germline CDR1 and CDR2 sequences are SGHAT and FQNNGV. This CDR3 contains 17 residues. Trimming shortened V by 5 bases and J by 2 bases, and 20 bases separated the two germline ends.

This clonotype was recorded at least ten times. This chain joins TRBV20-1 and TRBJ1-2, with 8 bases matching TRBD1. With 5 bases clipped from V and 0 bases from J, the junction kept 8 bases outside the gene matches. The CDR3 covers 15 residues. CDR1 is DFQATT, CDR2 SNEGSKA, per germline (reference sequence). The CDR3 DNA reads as TGCAGTGCTTCCCTCCCAGGGGGCTCTAACTATGGCTACACCTTC. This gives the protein CSASLPGGSNYGYTF.

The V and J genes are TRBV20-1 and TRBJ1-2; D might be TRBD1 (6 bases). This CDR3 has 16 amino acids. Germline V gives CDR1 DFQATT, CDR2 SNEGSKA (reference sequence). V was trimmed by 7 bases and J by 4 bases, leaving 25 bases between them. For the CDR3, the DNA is TGCAGTGTTCACTCGCGGGGGGGCGGAGTAGGCTATGGCTACACCTTC. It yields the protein CSVHSRGGGVGYGYTF.

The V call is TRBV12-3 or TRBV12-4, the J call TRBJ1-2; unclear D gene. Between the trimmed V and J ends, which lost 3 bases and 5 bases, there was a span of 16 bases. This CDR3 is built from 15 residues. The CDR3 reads CASSLPSGLGYGYTF. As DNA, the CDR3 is TGTGCCAGCAGTTTGCCTAGCGGTTTAGGATATGGCTACACCTTC.

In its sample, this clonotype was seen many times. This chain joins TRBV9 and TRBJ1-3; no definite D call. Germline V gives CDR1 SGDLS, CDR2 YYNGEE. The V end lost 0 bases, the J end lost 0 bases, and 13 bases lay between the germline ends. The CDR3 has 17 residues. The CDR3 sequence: CASSVGPIRVSGNTIYF. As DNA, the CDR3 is TGTGCCAGCAGCGTAGGCCCCATCCGTGTCTCTGGAAACACCATATATTTT.